The TCR beta chain under discussion was sequenced for a study of T cells in localized non-small cell lung cancer. The germline CDR1 and CDR2 sequences are PRHDT and FYEKMQ (reference sequence). The CDR3 has 12 residues. V was shortened by 10 bases and J by 1 base, with 10 bases between the two germline ends. Sequencing was performed with immunoSEQ multiplex PCR; in TCRdb, only in-frame clones are kept and a portion is missing. The sample has 20,000 to 30,000 clones, 80% to 95% seen once; the top ten hold about 4%. V gene TRBV13 combines with J gene TRBJ1-1, with a possible D match to TRBD1 (5 bases). The TCR sequence derives from a female donor over 55 with stage II squamous cell lung carcinoma. The sequences come from peripheral blood, collected before any cancer treatment. The CDR3 loop is CATREPNTEAFF. The CDR3 bases are TGTGCCACCAGGGAGCCGAACACTGAAGCTTTCTTT. The full variable domain, rest sourced from reference TRBV13 and TRBJ1-1, is AAGVIQSPRHLIKEKRETATLKCYPIPRHDTVYWYQQGPGQDPQFLISFYEKMQSDKGSIPDRFSAQQFSDYHSELNMSSLELGDSALYFCATREPNTEAFFGQGTRLTVV.